One T cell receptor (beta chain) is described in this entry. Its antigen is undetermined. The data are from a study of cytomegalovirus exposure and HLA in healthy donors. The primer mix had 60 Vbeta and 13 Jbeta primers. The protocol was immunoSEQ multiplex PCR, while the TCRdb copy is restricted to in-frame clones and leaves out a portion. The data hold some 120,000 clones, with roughly two thirds observed a single time. Study-level findings and limits: There were around 160 TCR beta chains listed as cytomegalovirus-associated. An analysis that came later showed most CMV-associated TCR beta chains appearing HLA-restricted. As immune exposure information, only CMV serostatus was available.

The sample was PBMCs. This TCR derives from a man aged 25-45 years in good health and CMV-seropositive.

The CDR3, as DNA: TGTGCCAGCAGTGAAGCGGGGCAACGCGGTGAAAAACTGTTTTTT. This gives the protein CASSEAGQRGEKLFF. This chain joins TRBV6-1 and TRBJ1-4, with a possible D match to TRBD1 (5 bases). CDR3 length: 15 residues. Between the trimmed V and J ends, which lost 0 bases and 7 bases, there was a span of 12 bases. Germline V gives CDR1 MNHNS, CDR2 SASEGT.